The 8 T cell receptor beta chains listed next were all sequenced from one sample in a study of beta chain features in type 1 diabetes. Sequencing targeted expressed TCRB transcripts, as all isolated RNA had been reverse transcribed. Sequencing was performed with immunoSEQ multiplex PCR; in TCRdb, only in-frame clones are kept and a portion is missing. The sample includes 150,000 to 160,000 clones, over 8.5% of them seen just once. Sequencing was carried out using central memory CD4+ T cells from blood. The receptor set was obtained from a man younger than 35 in good health.

The table lists this clone with a few counts. The rearrangement uses TRBV29-1 and TRBJ2-5, with 7 positions matching TRBD1. CDR3 size: 15 residues. Germline CDR1 reads SQVTM; CDR2 reads ANQGSEA. V shed 4 bases and J 5 bases; nucleotides not matched to a gene: 13. The DNA for the CDR3 is TGCAGCGTTGGAAGGACAGGCACCTACGGGGAGACCCAGTACTTC. Protein: CSVGRTGTYGETQYF.

This clone showed up just a few times. The chain employs TRBV29-1 and TRBJ2-7; TRBD2 aligns across 9 bases. Germline CDR1 and CDR2: SQVTM and ANQGSEA. With 7 bases clipped from V and 2 bases from J, the junction kept 12 bases outside the gene matches. This CDR3 contains 15 residues. Written as DNA, the CDR3 is TGCAGCGCTAGCTTGTCGACTAGCGGCGCCTACGAGCAGTACTTC. Protein product: CSASLSTSGAYEQYF.

This clone was observed a few times. V and J are TRBV7-2 and TRBJ1-2; D is ambiguous. Germline loops: CDR1 SGHTA, CDR2 FQGNSA. Trimming shortened V by 5 bases and J by 4 bases, and 17 bases separated the two germline ends. This CDR3 region has 15 residues. The CDR3 is CASSPSTSSGYGYTF. CDR3 bases: TGTGCCAGCAGCCCTTCGACGAGTTCGGGCTATGGCTACACCTTC.

V gene TRBV7-2 combines with J gene TRBJ2-3; weak D call: TRBD1 (6 bases). Per the germline V gene, CDR1 is SGHTA and CDR2 is FQGNSA. V was shortened by 3 bases and J by 5 bases, with 9 bases between the two germline ends. The CDR3 is made up of 13 amino acids. CDR3 in amino acids: CASSLGAQDTQYF. DNA of the CDR3: TGTGCCAGCAGCTTGGGGGCCCAAGATACGCAGTATTTT.

The sample holds a few counts of this clone. The V and J genes are TRBV28 and TRBJ2-7; D is uncertain. With 3 bases removed from V and 2 bases from J, the gap between germline ends came to 8 bases. There are 13 residues in the CDR3. The germline V gene encodes CDR1 MDHEN and CDR2 SYDVKM. The CDR3 sequence: CASSLMTPYEQYF. The CDR3 nucleotides are TGTGCCAGCAGTTTGATGACACCCTACGAGCAGTACTTC. The variable domain in full, completed from reference TRBV28 and TRBJ2-7, reads DVKVTQSSRYLVKRTGEKVFLECVQDMDHENMFWYRQDPGLGLRLIYFSYDVKMKEKGDIPEGYSVSREKKERFSLILESASTNQTSMYLCASSLMTPYEQYFGPGTRLTVT.

This clone was seen a handful of times. The chain combines TRBV15 with TRBJ2-7, with TRBD2 matching 9 bases. The V gene's germline CDR1 is LNHNV and CDR2 YYDKDF (reference sequence). The CDR3 is made up of 15 amino acids. The trim removed 0 bases at V and 3 bases at J, leaving 3 bases unmatched. The CDR3 region has the DNA TGTGCCACCAGCAGAGATCTGACTAGCGGCTACGAGCAGTACTTC. This translates into CATSRDLTSGYEQYF.

Only a few counts were recorded for this clone. The rearrangement uses TRBV7-2 and TRBJ2-1; 8 bases map to TRBD2. The CDR3 has 14 residues. Per the germline V gene, CDR1 is SGHTA and CDR2 is FQGNSA. V lost 4 bases and J lost 5; bases outside the gene matches: 4. This CDR3 is CASSSGTRDNEQFF. The CDR3 nucleotides are TGTGCCAGCAGCTCCGGGACTAGGGACAATGAGCAGTTCTTC.

The rearrangement links TRBV7-9 to TRBJ2-7; D assignment may be TRBD1 or TRBD2 (6 bases each). V was pared by 5 bases and J by 3 bases, with 20 bases between. Germline-derived CDR1 and CDR2 are SEHNR and FQNEAQ (reference sequence). The CDR3 has 16 amino acids. The CDR3 DNA reads TGTGCCAGCAGCGCGGAGGGTGGGGGGCGAGTCTACGAGCAGTACTTC. It translates to CASSAEGGGRVYEQYF. Supplemented by reference TRBV7-9 and TRBJ2-7, the full variable domain reads DTGVSQNPRHKITKRGQNVTFRCDPISEHNRLYWYRQTLGQGPEFLTYFQNEAQLEKSRLLSDRFSAERPKGSFSTLEIQRTEQGDSAMYLCASSAEGGGRVYEQYFGPGTRLTVT.